A single sample is the source of the 29 T cell receptor beta chains below, sequenced in a study of cytomegalovirus exposure and HLA in healthy donors. PCR amplification relied on 60 Vbeta primers (plus 13 Jbeta primers). TCRdb's table, derived via immunoSEQ multiplex PCR, lists solely in-frame clones and lacks some. The sample has 95,000 to 150,000 clones; over 75% are singletons. Sequencing used PBMCs. All receptors derive from a man under 40 in good health and CMV-seronegative.

CDR3 amino acids: CSVEGPDRAQQFF. DNA of the CDR3: TGCAGCGTTGAGGGCCCCGACAGGGCTCAGCAGTTCTTC. The chain carries TRBV29-1 and TRBJ2-1; 7 bases are a match to TRBD1. V trimming: 3 bases; J trimming: 11 bases; junction bases outside the gene matches: 10. This CDR3 spans 13 amino acids. CDR1 and CDR2 (germline): SQVTM, ANQGSEA.

The chain links TRBV28 to TRBJ1-5; the match to TRBD1 covers 10 bases. The junction had 4 bases not matched to a gene; V was cut back by 6 bases and J by 2 bases. CDR3 size: 15 residues. Germline CDR1 reads MDHEN; CDR2 reads SYDVKM. CDR3 sequence reads: CASSDGQGGNQPQHF. As DNA, the CDR3 is TGTGCCAGCAGCGATGGACAGGGGGGCAATCAGCCCCAGCATTTT.

The chain recombines TRBV4-3 with TRBJ2-1; 9 positions agree with TRBD2. The CDR3 sequence is 17 residues long. Per germline, CDR1 LGHNA and CDR2 YSLEER. V lost 1 base and J lost 4; bases outside the gene matches: 8. CDR3 sequence reads: CASSQVGQRGAYNEQFF. DNA for the CDR3: TGCGCCAGCAGCCAAGTTGGCCAGCGGGGGGCTTACAATGAGCAGTTCTTC.

This rearrangement joins TRBV6-5 to TRBJ1-1; D unresolved. The germline gives CDR1 MNHEY, CDR2 SVGAGI. The germline V and J ends were trimmed by 6 bases and 11 bases, with 13 bases remaining between them. The CDR3 covers 11 residues. The DNA of the CDR3 is TGTGCCAGCAGAACCGGGAGGTACGCTTTCTTT. Its translation is CASRTGRYAFF.

The genes are TRBV7-2 and TRBJ2-7, with 9 nucleotides matching TRBD1. V was clipped by 1 base and J by 4 bases; unmatched bases: 8. The CDR3 contains 16 residues. Germline CDR1 is SGHTA and CDR2 is FQGNSA. This chain's CDR3 is CASSLDLGTGTYEQYF. The CDR3 coding sequence is TGTGCCAGCAGCTTAGATCTAGGGACAGGGACTTACGAGCAGTACTTC.

The chain's CDR3 is CASSIGRGETQYF. The DNA for the CDR3 is TGTGCCAGTAGTATAGGTAGAGGGGAGACCCAGTACTTC. The rearrangement uses TRBV19 and TRBJ2-5; D is perhaps TRBD2 (5 bases). CDR3 size: 13 residues. V lost 1 base and J lost 5, with 8 bases in between. Germline V gene data show CDR1 as LNHDA and CDR2 as SQIVND (reference sequence).

Comment on this clone: The germline gene is not matched at one end of the junction; a read error may be the cause. The J gene is TRBJ2-3, the V gene TRBV7-9; D gene unclear. This CDR3 comprises 15 residues. CDR1 and CDR2 (germline): SEHNR, FQNEAQ (reference sequence). The CDR3 here is CSSSLGPPEADTQYF. The CDR3 DNA is TGTTCCAGCAGCTTAGGGCCCCCAGAGGCAGATACGCAGTATTTT.

V usage is TRBV6-1 and J usage is TRBJ2-5; 8 nucleotides line up with TRBD1. J was trimmed by 5 bases and V by 3 bases; bases with no gene match: 11. CDR1 and CDR2 from the germline V gene are MNHNS and SASEGT. This CDR3 region has 16 residues. The CDR3 sequence: CASSERTGSGSETQYF. Here the CDR3 DNA reads TGTGCCAGCAGTGAGAGGACAGGGTCAGGGTCGGAGACCCAGTACTTC.

V usage is TRBV27 and J usage is TRBJ2-5, with D perhaps matching TRBD2 (6 bases). This CDR3 is built from 15 residues. Trimming took off 5 bases at V and 1 base at J, with 14 bases between the two ends. The germline V gene has CDR1 MNHEY and CDR2 SMNVEV (reference sequence). CDR3 loop: CASSIYTGAQETQYF. CDR3 in DNA: TGTGCCAGCAGTATCTACACGGGAGCCCAAGAGACCCAGTACTTC.

The V and J genes are TRBV2 and TRBJ1-2; TRBD1 matches 7 bases. The germline V gene has CDR1 SNHLY and CDR2 FYNNEI. The V and J ends lost 1 base and 2 bases, in that order; junction bases with no gene match: 4. The length of the CDR3 is 15 residues. CDR3 residues: CASSEVRGRNYGYTF. CDR3 coding DNA: TGTGCCAGCAGTGAAGTGAGGGGGCGCAACTATGGCTACACCTTC. Variable domain in full (rest from reference TRBV2 and TRBJ1-2): EPEVTQTPSHQVTQMGQEVILRCVPISNHLYFYWYRQILGQKVEFLVSFYNNEISEKSEIFDDQFSVERPDGSNFTLKIRSTKLEDSAMYFCASSEVRGRNYGYTFGSGTRLTVV.

The rearrangement uses TRBV4-3 and TRBJ2-1; 11 nucleotides agree with TRBD2. Losses at the gene ends were 2 bases for V and 6 bases for J; bases not matched to a gene: 3. Germline CDR1 is LGHNA and CDR2 is YSLEER. CDR3 length: 15 residues. CDR3 sequence (DNA): TGCGCCAGCAGCCAACTTACTAGCGGGGGCAATGAGCAGTTCTTC. The encoded protein is CASSQLTSGGNEQFF.

The rearrangement uses TRBV5-1 and TRBJ1-5; 7 bases are a match to TRBD1. CDR3 size: 15 residues. Trimming took 0 bases from V and 3 from J; bases not matched to a gene: 3. Per germline, CDR1 SGHRS and CDR2 YFSETQ. The CDR3 region is CASSLEGTDNQPQHF. The CDR3 DNA reads TGCGCCAGCAGCTTGGAGGGGACAGACAATCAGCCCCAGCATTTT.

The chain uses TRBV4-3 and TRBJ2-3; D uncertain. The CDR3 sequence is 15 residues long. The ends were cut back, 5 bases at V and 1 base at J, with 13 bases in the middle. Germline CDR1 and CDR2: LGHNA and YSLEER. CDR3 DNA sequence: TGCGCCAGCAGCACGTTGATTCAGGGCACAGATACGCAGTATTTT. This encodes CASSTLIQGTDTQYF.

J is TRBJ1-3 and V is TRBV27, with 10 bases lining up with TRBD1. This CDR3 comprises 16 residues. In germline, CDR1 is MNHEY, CDR2 SMNVEV (reference sequence). The V and J ends lost 5 bases and 4 bases, in that order; junction bases with no gene match: 8. CDR3 region: CASSPRTGGLGNTIYF. The CDR3 DNA is TGTGCCAGCAGTCCCCGGACAGGGGGGTTAGGAAACACCATATATTTT.

The CDR3 here is CASSHEGQGGNEQFF. CDR3 nucleotides: TGTGCCAGCAGCCATGAGGGACAGGGGGGCAATGAGCAGTTCTTC. The J gene is TRBJ2-1, the V gene TRBV11-3; 11 nucleotides match TRBD1. Trimming cost V 5 bases and J 6 bases; bases outside gene matches: 6. Germline CDR1 is SGHNT and CDR2 is YENEEA. This CDR3 has 15 residues. The complete variable domain, with remaining parts taken from reference TRBV11-3 and TRBJ2-1, reads EAGVVQSPRYKIIEKKQPVAFWCNPISGHNTLYWYLQNLGQGPELLIRYENEEAVDDSQLPKDRFSAERLKGVDSTLKIQPAELGDSAVYLCASSHEGQGGNEQFFGPGTRLTVL.

As to this clone: At one end, the junction sequence differs from germline, possibly due to a read error. The chain couples TRBV2 to TRBJ2-7; 9 bases map to TRBD1. This CDR3 region has 15 residues. Per germline, CDR1 SNHLY and CDR2 FYNNEI. The DNA for the CDR3 is TGTGCCTGCAGGAATCCGGGACAGGGTCTCTACGAGCAGTACTTC. Encoded protein: CACRNPGQGLYEQYF. Using reference TRBV2 and TRBJ2-7 for the parts outside the CDR3, the full variable domain is EPEVTQTPSHQVTQMGQEVILRCVPISNHLYFYWYRQILGQKVEFLVSFYNNEISEKSEIFDDQFSVERPDGSNFTLKIRSTKLEDSAMYFCACRNPGQGLYEQYFGPGTRLTVT.

The chain recombines TRBV5-4 with TRBJ2-2; 7 bases line up with TRBD1. This CDR3 is built from 15 residues. CDR1 and CDR2 from the germline V gene are SGHNT and YYREEE (reference sequence). J lost 3 bases, V lost 4 bases, and 6 bases had no gene match. DNA of the CDR3: TGTGCCAGCAGCCGTGACAGGGTGGACACCGGGGAGCTGTTTTTT. As protein: CASSRDRVDTGELFF.

The chain links TRBV7-2 to TRBJ2-7; TRBD1 might be the D (5 bases). Trimming left V 5 bases short and J 2 bases short, with 7 bases between. The germline gives CDR1 SGHTA, CDR2 FQGNSA. The CDR3 has 12 residues. The CDR3 nucleotides are TGTGCCAGCAGCCCAGGGACCTACGAGCAGTACTTC. This gives the protein CASSPGTYEQYF.

The V and J genes are TRBV15 and TRBJ2-6; 7 bases are shared with TRBD1. After removal of 4 bases from V and 3 bases from J, the junction contained 9 bases not matched to a gene. Germline CDR1 reads LNHNV; CDR2 reads YYDKDF (reference sequence). CDR3 size: 17 residues. CDR3 protein: CATSTPGRGFGANVLTF. As DNA, the CDR3 is TGTGCCACCAGCACCCCCGGCAGGGGGTTTGGGGCCAACGTCCTGACTTTC.

CDR3 coding DNA: TGTGCCAGCAGTGAGTCGGGGGGTTTTGTCTACGAGCAGTACTTC. Protein sequence: CASSESGGFVYEQYF. The gene calls are TRBV6-1 and TRBJ2-7; TRBD2 matches at 7 bases. The CDR3 has 15 amino acids. Per the germline V gene, CDR1 is MNHNS and CDR2 is SASEGT. Trimming removed 3 bases from V and 3 bases from J; junction bases left unmatched: 8.

This clone turned up a few times. J is TRBJ1-6 and V is TRBV6-6; D unclear. Trimming cost V 7 bases and J 7 bases, with 17 bases left between them. Germline lookup yields CDR1 MNHNY and CDR2 SVGAGI (reference sequence). This CDR3 contains 15 residues. CDR3 in amino acids: CASKGDLVSNSPLHF. CDR3 coding DNA: TGTGCCAGCAAGGGAGACTTGGTATCCAATTCACCCCTCCACTTT.

CDR3 amino acids: CSVGGSGGAHTF. CDR3 nucleotides: TGCAGCGTTGGAGGCTCGGGTGGGGCGCATACCTTC. This chain connects TRBV29-1 to TRBJ1-2; tentatively, D is TRBD1 (5 bases). CDR3 length: 12 residues. V lost 4 bases and J lost 14, with 20 bases in between. In germline, CDR1 is SQVTM, CDR2 ANQGSEA.

The chain uses TRBV7-6 and TRBJ2-2; D gene ambiguous. The CDR3 extends over 16 amino acids. Germline assignment: CDR1 SGHVS and CDR2 FNYEAQ. V dropped 4 bases and J dropped 5 bases, with 17 bases sitting between them. The CDR3 nucleotides read TGTGCCAGCAGCTCCATTTCACCGAGGATGACCGGGGAGCTGTTTTTT. Protein: CASSSISPRMTGELFF.

The rearrangement links TRBV19 to TRBJ1-1, with D unresolved. V dropped 1 base and J dropped 1 base, with 7 bases sitting between them. The CDR3 length is 14 residues. The germline gives CDR1 LNHDA, CDR2 SQIVND (reference sequence). Here the CDR3 reads CASSIGSGNTEAFF. The CDR3 bases are TGTGCCAGTAGTATAGGTTCAGGGAACACTGAAGCTTTCTTT.

In its sample, this clone was seen a few times. The genes are TRBV5-5 and TRBJ1-2; 9 bases align to TRBD1. The CDR3 is 15 residues long. CDR1 and CDR2 (germline): SGHKS, YYEKEE (reference sequence). The ends lost 2 bases at V and 2 bases at J; junction bases unmatched: 4. The CDR3 region is CASSFGDRGNYGYTF. In DNA form, the CDR3 reads TGTGCCAGCAGCTTCGGAGACAGGGGGAACTATGGCTACACCTTC.

The V gene is TRBV6-5, the J gene TRBJ2-7; perhaps TRBD1 as D (6 bases). V lost 5 bases and J 1 base, leaving 12 bases between the germline ends. Germline CDR1 and CDR2: MNHEY and SVGAGI. The CDR3 has 14 residues. The CDR3 protein is CASSASRGSYEQYF. The CDR3 DNA is TGTGCCAGCAGTGCCTCCAGGGGTTCCTACGAGCAGTACTTC.

This chain joins TRBV19 and TRBJ1-1; the match to TRBD1 covers 7 bases. Germline V gene sequence: CDR1 LNHDA, CDR2 SQIVND (reference sequence). The J segment lost 6 bases and the V segment lost 5 bases, leaving 6 bases of the junction unmatched. This CDR3 has 13 residues. CDR3 sequence (DNA): TGTGCCAGTAGTGCGTTACAGGGGTCTGAAGCTTTCTTT. Its protein product is CASSALQGSEAFF.

Of note for this clone: One junction end disagrees with the germline gene, perhaps due to a read error. The chain uses TRBV30 and TRBJ1-4; 7 nucleotides line up with TRBD1. CDR3 length: 16 amino acids. From germline, CDR1 is GTSNPN and CDR2 SVGIG (reference sequence). CDR3 protein: CAWSEDTGQSNEKLFF. The CDR3 DNA sequence: TGTGCCTGGAGCGAGGATACGGGACAGTCTAATGAAAAACTATTTTTT.

The CDR3 DNA sequence: TGTGCCAGCTCACCAAGGGACAGGGATTACGAGCAGTACTTC. Translating it yields CASSPRDRDYEQYF. The chain employs TRBV18 and TRBJ2-7; 9 bases are a match to TRBD1. The CDR3 is 14 amino acids. Germline assignment: CDR1 KGHSH and CDR2 LQKENI. Trimming cost V 2 bases and J 4 bases; bases outside gene matches: 3.